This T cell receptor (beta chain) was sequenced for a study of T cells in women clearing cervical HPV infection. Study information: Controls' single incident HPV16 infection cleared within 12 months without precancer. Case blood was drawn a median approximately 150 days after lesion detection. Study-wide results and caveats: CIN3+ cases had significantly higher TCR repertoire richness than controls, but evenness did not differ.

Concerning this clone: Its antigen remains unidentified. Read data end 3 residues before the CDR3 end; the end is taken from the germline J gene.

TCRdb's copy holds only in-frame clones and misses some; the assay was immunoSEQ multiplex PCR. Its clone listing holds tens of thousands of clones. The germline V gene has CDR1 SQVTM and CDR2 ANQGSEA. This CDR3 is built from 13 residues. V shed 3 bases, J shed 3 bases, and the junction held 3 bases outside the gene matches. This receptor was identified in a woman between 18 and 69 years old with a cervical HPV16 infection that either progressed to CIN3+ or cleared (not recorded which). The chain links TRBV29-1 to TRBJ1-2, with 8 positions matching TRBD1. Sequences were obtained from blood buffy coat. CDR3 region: CSVESGGDYGYTF. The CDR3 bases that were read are TGCAGCGTTGAGTCAGGGGGCGACTATGGC.